Each of the 8 T cell receptor beta chains below was sequenced from the same sample in a study of PD-1 blockade in classical Hodgkin lymphoma (dated by TCRdb to the early 2020s). The library was prepared using the immunoSEQ multiplex PCR assay. Entries here come from immuneACCESS through TCRdb and include only in-frame sequences with V and J called. Some clones fail to appear in such tables; in the studies checked, an unresolved V gene covers under half of the shortfall, and the cause of the remainder is unknown. The sample contains approximately 25,000 clones, more than 60% of them found a single time. The top ten hold roughly 8.6% of the sample. Taken with the paper, the label for time point translates to: cycle 2 day 1 (C2D1) of nivolumab. Every trial patient had relapsed following autologous stem cell transplantation, and prior brentuximab vedotin exposure was what differed among cohorts A, B and C.

The sample here was peripheral blood mononuclear cells (PBMCs), taken before the second cycle of nivolumab. Source of these receptors: a human donor with classical Hodgkin lymphoma.

The rearrangement links TRBV10-1 to TRBJ2-7; TRBD2 matches at 10 bases. The V and J ends lost 8 bases and 2 bases, in that order; junction bases with no gene match: 15. Looked up from germline, CDR1 is WNHNN and CDR2 is SYGVQD (reference sequence). CDR3 length: 17 amino acids. CDR3 sequence: CASWGSSGRAGTYEQYF. CDR3 nucleotides: TGCGCCAGCTGGGGATCTAGCGGGAGAGCAGGGACCTACGAGCAGTACTTC.

There are a few counts of this clone. V gene TRBV6-5 combines with J gene TRBJ1-2, with D unclear. The ends were cut back, 5 bases at V and 2 bases at J, with 12 bases in the middle. CDR3 size: 14 residues. Germline values: CDR1 MNHEY, CDR2 SVGAGI. Here the CDR3 reads CASSVGVKNYGYTF. DNA for the CDR3: TGTGCCAGCAGTGTCGGGGTGAAGAACTATGGCTACACCTTC.

The chain couples TRBV6-4 to TRBJ2-2; possible D gene TRBD2, 6 bases. This CDR3 has 14 amino acids. Trimming left V 6 bases short and J 3 bases short, with 11 bases between. CDR1 and CDR2 from the germline V gene are MRHNA and SNTAGT. The CDR3 region has the DNA TGTGCCAGCAGACGGGACTGGCACACCGGGGAGCTGTTTTTT. Translating gives CASRRDWHTGELFF.

J is TRBJ1-2 and V is TRBV4-3; D is unclear. V was clipped by 0 bases and J by 5 bases, with 10 bases between them. CDR3 length equals 14 residues. Germline assignment: CDR1 LGHNA and CDR2 YSLEER. As DNA, the CDR3 is TGCGCCAGCAGCCAAGAGACCTGGAGTTATGGCTACACCTTC. Its protein product is CASSQETWSYGYTF.

The chain is built from TRBV20-1 and TRBJ2-1; D ambiguous. The V and J ends lost 4 bases and 6 bases respectively, with 4 bases between them. Germline assignment: CDR1 DFQATT and CDR2 SNEGSKA (reference sequence). This CDR3 is built from 10 residues. The CDR3 region is CSAMGNEQFF. The CDR3 region has the DNA TGCAGTGCTATGGGCAATGAGCAGTTCTTC.

The chain carries TRBV10-1 and TRBJ1-1, with D maybe TRBD1 (6 bases). Per germline, CDR1 WNHNN and CDR2 SYGVQD (reference sequence). Trimming left V 3 bases short and J 4 bases short, with 6 bases between. The CDR3 has 12 amino acids. The DNA for the CDR3 is TGCGCCAGCAGTGACAGGGGCACTGAAGCTTTCTTT. This gives the protein CASSDRGTEAFF.

The chain has TRBV28 and TRBJ2-3; the D call may be TRBD1 or TRBD2 (5 bases each). CDR1 is MDHEN, CDR2 SYDVKM, per germline. CDR3 size: 16 residues. V was shortened by 3 bases and J by 4 bases, with 17 bases between the two germline ends. The CDR3 loop is CASSFEGQLRSDTQYF. As DNA, the CDR3 is TGTGCCAGCAGTTTTGAGGGGCAGTTGAGGTCAGATACGCAGTATTTT.

This chain joins TRBV28 and TRBJ2-2; perhaps TRBD2 as D (5 bases). The CDR3 extends over 17 amino acids. Deletions cut 5 bases from V and 7 bases from J, with 23 bases between. The germline CDR1 and CDR2 sequences are MDHEN and SYDVKM. CDR3 coding DNA: TGTGCCAGCAGTAAGACCTTACCACGGCAGGCGGGCGGGGAGCTGTTTTTT. It codes for CASSKTLPRQAGGELFF.